This record covers a single T cell receptor beta chain. Its antigen remains unidentified. Base-call qualities are not available, and no considerably larger clone is one nucleotide away. Libraries were made using 5' RACE. Sequencing used an Illumina HiSeq 2500. A second PCR of about 7 to 12 cycles was run with a J-beta primer mix and a sample-barcoded 5' primer. A template-switch 5' adaptor carrying 12 random nucleotides introduced a unique molecular identifier onto each TCR beta cDNA molecule. Each sample yielded at least 2.5 million CDR3-containing paired-end reads. The Mint cDNA synthesis kit, primed by a TRBC-specific oligonucleotide, was used to synthesize first-strand cDNA from all RNA. All cDNA was treated with uracil-DNA glycosylase and then went through a first 18-cycle PCR with the universal primers M1SS and BC2_uni_R. The paper's processing steps were these. Normalization of each sample was performed by random selection of 1 million high-quality reads, each carrying a distinct molecular identifier. Reads sharing molecular identifiers were discarded rather than binned into consensus sequences. MiTCR, run with a Q25 quality threshold and the strictest error-elimination algorithm, handled CDR3 identification, clonotype clustering and error correction. A nonparametric unseen species model using Euler transformation provided a lower-bound estimate of total TCR beta diversity. The public reads were run again by TCRdb, first through fastp at Q25 and then through MiXCR, and only productive beta chains were kept. Each record represents a unique CDR3 protein, reported with the most common genes and DNA among its rows. In this record, the V and J calls reflect TCRdb's handling and not the investigators' own analysis. In all, the sample holds 270,000 or so distinct CDR3 sequences, and 27% of those were seen once. The leading ten clones occupy 25% to 30% of the sample.

These data come from a study of blood T cells in healthy people across ages (dated by TCRdb to the mid-2010s). Notes on the research overall: In model experiments, template switching captured roughly one uniquely barcoded TCR beta cDNA molecule for every two T cells. Two additional independent replicas of 1 million unique cDNA reads from the same blood draw were analyzed for two donors (one aged 18 to 29 and one aged 80 or older). Donors were grouped into four age groups: young (average 16 years), middle-aged (39), aged (62) and long-lived (approximately 81). Using deep sequencing normalized with unique cDNA molecular identifiers, the study measured how TCR beta repertoire diversity changes with age. To avoid experimental bias, donors of different ages were randomly spread across the sequencing lanes. Findings and caveats that apply to the study as a whole: A strong correlation was found between observed TCR beta diversity and the percentage of naive T cells measured by flow cytometry. The CMV infection status of donors was not known, potentially confounding age-related changes in expanded clonotypes. Observed TCR beta diversity per million T cells fell roughly linearly with age, and a significant reduction was already apparent by age about 36. Estimates of total diversity based on one million sequenced T cells were considered lower bounds and underestimates. The long-lived group showed more naive CD4+ T cells, fewer expanded clones and increased TCR diversity than the aged group, suggesting age selection. Because profiling used bulk unsorted PBMCs, naive and antigen-experienced compartments could not be compared conclusively.

The roughly 39 donors, aged roughly 6 to 100 years, were systemically healthy Caucasian individuals from Russia. Roughly 10 milliliters of peripheral blood were collected from each donor into EDTA-treated Vacutainer tubes. Ficoll-Paque density-gradient centrifugation was used to isolate PBMCs, with at least 7 million per sample. Trizol reagent was used to extract total RNA from the PBMCs, yielding at least 6 micrograms per sample. For every donor, flow cytometry on a PBMC aliquot measured the percentage of naive CD45RAhigh/CD27high T cells. The CDR3 starts with the cysteine, ends with the phenylalanine, and has 14 residues. Only the CDR3 DNA is retained, 42 bases long and in frame from the first base. Trimming leaves V shorter by 5 bases and J shorter by 1 base, with the junction holding 6 bases beyond the gene matches. The germline V gene encodes CDR1 DFQATT and CDR2 SNEGSKA (reference sequence).

The chain links TRBV20-1 with TRBJ1-1, with 8 bases matching TRBD1. The receptor's source is a woman between 65 and 79 years old in good health. Material: blood. At the DNA level, the sequence is TGCAGTGCTGTCAGACAGGGGTCGAACACTGAAGCTTTCTTT. It translates as CSAVRQGSNTEAFF.